A selection of T cell receptor beta chains follows, all from one sample in a study of regulatory T cells in long-lasting Graves disease. TCRdb reprocessed the multiplex PCR reads with MiXCR, giving one entry per CDR3 protein. The top ten hold 20% to 25% of the sample, which has about 400,000 distinct CDR3 sequences, about a sixth seen once. The same sample was also studied in work on T cells in Graves' hyperthyroidism and ophthalmopathy.

This material consisted of peripheral blood mononuclear cells (PBMCs), taken at new diagnosis, from a patient treated with antithyroid drugs. These receptors were taken from a woman aged 18-29 years with Graves disease. The CDR3 runs from the conserved cysteine through the conserved F or W. The order of the fields is V gene, clone size, J gene, D gene, CDR3 protein, CDR3 DNA. The D gene is left open where the match is weak. Some rows mark clone size as missing; the rest say once, few, many or name a class of expanded clone.

TRBV30	.	TRBJ2-5	.	CAWMESRHQETQYF	TGTGCCTGGATGGAATCGCGACACCAAGAGACCCAGTACTTC
TRBV28	.	TRBJ2-3	.	CASSLVVGGGDTQYF	TGTGCCAGCAGTTTAGTCGTGGGAGGGGGGGATACGCAGTATTTT
TRBV6-2/TRBV6-3	.	TRBJ1-6	.	CASSQENSPLHF	TGTGCCAGCAGCCAGGAAAATTCACCCCTCCACTTT
TRBV2	many	TRBJ2-2	TRBD2	CASSDGSGGQTGELFF	TGTGCCAGCAGTGATGGGTCGGGGGGGCAAACCGGGGAGCTGTTTTTT
TRBV11-2	many	TRBJ2-3	.	CASSTRLGETQYF	TGTGCCAGCAGCACCCGGCTGGGCGAAACGCAGTATTTT
TRBV4-1	many	TRBJ2-7	.	CASSPGVGYEQYF	TGCGCCAGCAGCCCCGGTGTCGGGTACGAGCAGTACTTC
TRBV2	many	TRBJ2-7	TRBD2	CASGGRAPNGEQYF	TGTGCCAGCGGGGGGAGGGCCCCCAATGGAGAGCAGTACTTC
TRBV19	few	TRBJ1-5	TRBD1	CASSMSPGGSNQPQHF	TGTGCCAGTAGTATGTCCCCAGGGGGCAGCAATCAGCCCCAGCATTTT
TRBV12-3/TRBV12-4	few	TRBJ2-6	.	CASSLDSYSGANVLTF	TGTGCCAGCAGTTTAGACAGCTACTCTGGGGCCAACGTCCTGACTTTC
TRBV28	many	TRBJ1-5	.	CASTNPLWGAYQPQHF	TGTGCCAGCACCAACCCGTTATGGGGGGCTTATCAGCCCCAGCATTTT
TRBV7-9	.	TRBJ2-7	TRBD1	CASSLTSPGQGAYEQYF	TGTGCCAGCAGTTTAACTTCTCCGGGACAGGGGGCTTACGAGCAGTACTTC
TRBV27	many	TRBJ1-2	TRBD1	CASTPTLGRGPAGYTF	TGTGCCAGCACTCCAACCCTGGGCAGGGGGCCGGCTGGCTACACCTTC
TRBV6-2/TRBV6-3	many	TRBJ1-2	TRBD1	CASSGTGIGHYGYTF	TGTGCCAGCAGTGGGACAGGGATTGGGCACTATGGCTACACCTTC
TRBV20-1	few	TRBJ1-5	.	CSARDSAGARVIDQPQHF	TGCAGTGCTAGAGATTCGGCAGGGGCGCGTGTTATCGATCAGCCCCAGCATTTT
TRBV12-3/TRBV12-4	few	TRBJ1-1	TRBD1	CASSYGTGGTEAFF	TGTGCCAGCAGTTATGGGACAGGGGGCACTGAAGCTTTCTTT
TRBV7-8	many	TRBJ2-7	.	CASSPDRFRLYEQYF	TGTGCCAGCAGCCCCGACAGGTTTAGGCTCTACGAGCAGTACTTC
TRBV12-3/TRBV12-4	many	TRBJ1-5	.	CASSRRQEPQHF	TGTGCCAGCAGCCGGAGACAAGAGCCCCAGCATTTT
TRBV24-1	many	TRBJ2-2	TRBD1	CATSDLRQGASGELFF	TGTGCCACCAGTGATTTGAGGCAGGGGGCCTCCGGGGAGCTGTTTTTT
TRBV20-1	many	TRBJ2-1	TRBD2	CSAGSTQRGYNEQFF	TGCAGTGCCGGCTCCACTCAGCGGGGCTACAATGAGCAGTTCTTC
TRBV19	.	TRBJ2-7	.	CASHREAAYEQYF	TGTGCCAGTCATCGGGAAGCAGCCTACGAGCAGTACTTC
TRBV19	.	TRBJ2-1	.	CASSIGGQGLHEQFF	TGTGCCAGTAGTATAGGGGGGCAGGGTTTGCATGAGCAGTTCTTC
TRBV30	many	TRBJ1-1	.	CAWTWAWGTEAFF	TGTGCCTGGACTTGGGCTTGGGGGACTGAAGCTTTCTTT